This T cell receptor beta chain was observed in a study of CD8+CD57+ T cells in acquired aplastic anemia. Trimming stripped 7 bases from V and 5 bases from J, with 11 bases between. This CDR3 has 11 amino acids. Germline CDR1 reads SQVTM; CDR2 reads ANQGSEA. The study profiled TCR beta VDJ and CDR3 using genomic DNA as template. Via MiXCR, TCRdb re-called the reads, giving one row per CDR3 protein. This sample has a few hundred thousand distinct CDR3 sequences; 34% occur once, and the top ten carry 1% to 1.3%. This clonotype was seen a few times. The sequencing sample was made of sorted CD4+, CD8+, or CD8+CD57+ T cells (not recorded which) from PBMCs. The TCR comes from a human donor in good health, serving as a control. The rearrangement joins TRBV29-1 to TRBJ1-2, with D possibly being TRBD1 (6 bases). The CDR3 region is CSAGQLYGYTF. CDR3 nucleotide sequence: TGCAGCGCTGGACAGTTATATGGCTACACCTTC.